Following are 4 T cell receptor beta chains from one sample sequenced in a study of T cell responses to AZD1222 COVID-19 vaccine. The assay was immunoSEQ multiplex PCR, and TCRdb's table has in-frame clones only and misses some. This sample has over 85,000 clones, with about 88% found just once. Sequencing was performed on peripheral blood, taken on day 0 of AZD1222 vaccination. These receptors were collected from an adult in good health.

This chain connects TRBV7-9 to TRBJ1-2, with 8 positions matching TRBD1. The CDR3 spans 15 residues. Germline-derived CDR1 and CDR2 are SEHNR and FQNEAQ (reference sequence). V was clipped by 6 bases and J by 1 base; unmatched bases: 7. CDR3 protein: CASSSTTGVNYGYTF. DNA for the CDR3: TGTGCCAGCAGTTCGACGACAGGGGTTAACTATGGCTACACCTTC.

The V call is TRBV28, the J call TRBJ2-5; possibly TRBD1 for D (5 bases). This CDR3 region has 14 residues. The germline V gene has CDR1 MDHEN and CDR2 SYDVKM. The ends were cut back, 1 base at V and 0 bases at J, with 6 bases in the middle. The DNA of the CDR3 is TGTGCCAGCAGTTTATCGACAGACCAAGAGACCCAGTACTTC. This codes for CASSLSTDQETQYF.

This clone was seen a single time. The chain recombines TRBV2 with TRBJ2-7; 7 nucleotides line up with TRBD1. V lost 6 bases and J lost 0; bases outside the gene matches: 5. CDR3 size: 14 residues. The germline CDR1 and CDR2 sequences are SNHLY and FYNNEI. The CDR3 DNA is TGTGCCAGCAGACCGGGACAGATCTCCTACGAGCAGTACTTC. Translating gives CASRPGQISYEQYF.

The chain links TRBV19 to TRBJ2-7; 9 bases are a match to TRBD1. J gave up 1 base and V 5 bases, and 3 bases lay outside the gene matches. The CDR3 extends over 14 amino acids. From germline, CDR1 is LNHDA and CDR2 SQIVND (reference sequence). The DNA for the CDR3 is TGTGCCAGTAGTCCCGGGACAGGGTCCTACGAGCAGTACTTC. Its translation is CASSPGTGSYEQYF.